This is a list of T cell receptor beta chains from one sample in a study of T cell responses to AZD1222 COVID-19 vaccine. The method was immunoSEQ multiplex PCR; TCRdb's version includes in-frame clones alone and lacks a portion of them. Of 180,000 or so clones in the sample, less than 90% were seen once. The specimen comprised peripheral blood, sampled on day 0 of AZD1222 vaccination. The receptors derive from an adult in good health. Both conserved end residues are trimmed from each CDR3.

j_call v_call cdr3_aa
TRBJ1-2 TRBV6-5 ASSPRGQGTSYGT
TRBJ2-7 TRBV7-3 ASSSTGTGEQY
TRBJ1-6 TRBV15 ATSRRTEVALH
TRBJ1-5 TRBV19 ASLGKHTQPQH
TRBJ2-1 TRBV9 ASSVVGGSGIDEQF
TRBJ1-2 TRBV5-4 ASSLAGRERPPGGYT
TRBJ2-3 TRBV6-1 ASSEALGASTDTQY
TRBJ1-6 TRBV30 AWSVRGGRHNSPLH
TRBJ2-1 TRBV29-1 SVERPAYEQF
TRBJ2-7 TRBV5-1 ASSLGPGQSYEQY
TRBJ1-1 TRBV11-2 ASSLDSLGENTEAF
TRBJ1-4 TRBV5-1 ASSLVQNEKLF
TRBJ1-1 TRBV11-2 ASSSVGGAAF
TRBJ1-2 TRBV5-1 ASSEGGYGYT
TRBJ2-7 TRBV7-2 ASSFRTGNEQY
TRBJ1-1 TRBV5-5 ASSLLWNTEAF
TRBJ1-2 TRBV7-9 ASSQDSNYGYT
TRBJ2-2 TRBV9 ASSVEGQGNRELF
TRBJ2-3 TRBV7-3 ASSYIYTDTQY
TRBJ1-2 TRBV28 ASSSAGREVNYGYT
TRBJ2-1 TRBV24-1 ATSSGLAGFMNEQF
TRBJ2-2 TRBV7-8 ASSQPWTSGANTGELF
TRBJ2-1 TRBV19 ASSIVPGDEQF
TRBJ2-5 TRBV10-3 AIRPGLAGPEY
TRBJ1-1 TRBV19 ASRPGQAGKAF
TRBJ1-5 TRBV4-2 ASSQDEDYSNQPQH
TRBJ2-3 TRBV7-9 ASSLGKGRTRMADTQY